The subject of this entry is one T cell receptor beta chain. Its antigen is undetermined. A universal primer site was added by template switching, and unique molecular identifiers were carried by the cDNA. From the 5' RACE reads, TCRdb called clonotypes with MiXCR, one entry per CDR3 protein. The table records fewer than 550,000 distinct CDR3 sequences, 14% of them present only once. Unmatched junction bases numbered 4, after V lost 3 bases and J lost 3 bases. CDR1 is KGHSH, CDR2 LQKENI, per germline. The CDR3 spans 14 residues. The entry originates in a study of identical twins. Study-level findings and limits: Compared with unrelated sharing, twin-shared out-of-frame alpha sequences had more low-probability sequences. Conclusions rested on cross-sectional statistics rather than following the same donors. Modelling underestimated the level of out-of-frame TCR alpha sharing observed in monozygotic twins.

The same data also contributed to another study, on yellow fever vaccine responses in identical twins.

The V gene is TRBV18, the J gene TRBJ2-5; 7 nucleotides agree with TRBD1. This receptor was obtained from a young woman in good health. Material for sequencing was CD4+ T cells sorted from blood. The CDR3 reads CASSPGQPKETQYF. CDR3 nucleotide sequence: TGTGCCAGCTCACCGGGACAGCCTAAAGAGACCCAGTACTTC. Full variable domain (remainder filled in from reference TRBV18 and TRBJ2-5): NAGVMQNPRHLVRRRGQEARLRCSPMKGHSHVYWYRQLPEEGLKFMVYLQKENIIDESGMPKERFSAEFPKEGPSILRIQQVVRGDSAAYFCASSPGQPKETQYFGPGTRLLVL.